Listed here is a single T cell receptor beta chain. Its antigen remains undetermined. Base qualities are not recorded, but no much larger clone differs from it by a single base. This sample is drawn from a study of cytomegalovirus exposure and HLA in healthy donors (dated by TCRdb to the late 2010s). Regarding the complete study: According to an earlier analysis of 550 to 750 of the donors, about 170 million T cells yielded 90 million to 140 million unique TCR beta sequences and 276 Gb of sequence data. A separate validation cohort of some 130 different subjects was used in addition to the approximately 700-subject first cohort. Typing coverage varied by locus: about 620-640 donors for A, B, C, DRB1 and DQB1; roughly 500 for DQA1; nearly 610 for DPA1; 450 to 480 for DPB1. A later genetic analysis used genome-wide SNP genotypes for about 65% of the roughly 700 donors, treating that subset as a discovery cohort. In the later analysis, no new phenotypic data were used to find candidate immune exposures; instead, reliance was placed on TCR beta sequences and their occurrence across donors. Both class I and class II loci were covered by HLA typing, at four-digit resolution. Among the roughly 390 genotyped donors, approximately 77% belonged to the genetic ancestry cluster associated with self-reported Caucasian donors. Because of strong linkage in the cohort, a few DR-DQ haplotypes were treated as single units for association and clustering. An earlier analysis of around 640 of the donors used high-throughput TCR beta sequencing to judge whether each TCR beta V gene segment behaved as functional or pseudogenic. A later analysis re-analyzed previously published TCR beta repertoires from approximately 700 donors and added high-resolution HLA genotyping to study TCR occurrence patterns. On average, around 240,000 unique TCR beta nucleotide sequences were sequenced per donor among 350 to 400 genotyped donors of the cohort, with 15% to 20% of those sequences being non-productive. Alongside the repertoire data, information on donor age, sex, ethnicity and CMV serostatus was compiled. The aim of the study was to test whether cataloging public T cell receptors could identify signatures of past pathogen exposure. The study combined high-throughput TCR immunosequencing, statistical association of individual TCRs with disease status, and machine learning to predict cytomegalovirus infection status. The study used immunosequencing to profile the T cell repertoires of 666 subjects and linked those repertoires to cytomegalovirus serostatus. Every discovery cohort repertoire had been produced on one sequencing platform. Approximately 300 gigabases of sequencing data and roughly 81 million unique TCR sequences made up an early release that covered several hundred HLA-typed donors.

The cohort consisted of some 670 healthy bone marrow donors. At the time of sampling, every cohort member was nominally healthy, though immune exposures that went unrecorded were likely present. The donor was CMV seropositive and belonged to the group of more than 250 seropositive cohort members. A peripheral blood sample was provided by each donor, and peripheral blood mononuclear cells were used for TCR beta sequencing. Genomic DNA was extracted from the blood cell samples with the Qiagen DNeasy Blood Extraction Kit. The library was made by the immunoSEQ multiplex PCR assay. A mixture of 60 forward primers for TCR Vbeta segments and 13 reverse primers for TCR Jbeta segments was used in the multiplex PCR. Amplification of the CDR3 region of rearranged TCR beta genes was performed with a multiplex PCR assay on genomic DNA. The amplified TCR beta libraries were sequenced on the Illumina HiSeq System as 87-base-pair reads. In the source study's methods: Across the 640 or so repertoires, a later analysis counted approximately 83 million unique TCR beta chains, roughly 11 million of which were shared by at least two donors. A nearest-neighbor algorithm error-corrected the raw reads and collapsed the reads into unique sequences, merging closely related sequences to remove PCR and sequencing errors. To assign V, D and J gene segments, CDR3 sequences were aligned to IMGT reference sequences. Each retained sequence needed at least a six-nucleotide match to both a V gene segment and a J gene segment. Rearrangements were classified as productive when the CDR3 lacked stop codons and remained in frame with V and J, and all other rearrangements were classified as non-productive. Following IMGT convention, CDR3 was defined as the stretch from the second conserved V-encoded cysteine up to the conserved J-encoded phenylalanine. In an earlier analysis of 500 to 650 of the donors, sequences lacking an unambiguous match to a single V gene segment were excluded. An earlier analysis of 500 to 700 of the donors classified V segments as functional when productive rearrangements were above 56.7% and as segregating when the standard deviation between donors was above 5%. A statistical classification framework was built for diagnosing cytomegalovirus status from the catalog of TCR beta chain sequences. In a later analysis, TCR nucleotide sequences were compared against IMGT/GENE-DB human TR gene sequences so that V and J genes could be assigned. In a later analysis, CDR3 sequences and most-parsimonious VDJ recombination scenarios were assigned using the TCRdist pipeline. A later analysis defined each TCR beta chain by its CDR3 amino acid sequence plus V-gene family, and excluded reads lacking a unique V-gene family. As a way to deal with suspected cross-contamination and a sequencing artifact, a later analysis dropped roughly 600 nucleotide sequences that were highly shared and had low generation probability. In a later analysis, a clonal expansion index for each public chain was calculated from normalized within-repertoire ranks of inferred template counts. Generation probabilities in a later analysis came from a VDJ recombination model fitted to out-of-frame rearrangements, and those results were checked against IGoR. In a later analysis, TCR-TCR, TCR-HLA and TCR-CMV co-occurrence was scored with hypergeometric tests, and a repertoire-size bias correction was applied to TCR pairs. In a later analysis, false discovery rates were estimated by permuting HLA or CMV assignments 20 times. In a later analysis, co-occurring TCRs were grouped using DBSCAN, with TCRdist sequence similarity added in when clustering inside HLA-allele-positive subsets. Repertoires with fewer than 30,000 or more than 120,000 public chains were left out of co-occurrence clustering, as were about 5 repertoires with anomalous nucleotide sharing. TCRdb re-hosts the immuneACCESS table, in-frame sequences only. Its copies lack some clones; in the studies checked, an unresolved V gene accounts for under half of them, and the cause for the rest is not known. V and J calls and clone size come straight from that table; D and trimming were deduced from the DNA. The sample table records approximately 200,000 clones; about four fifths of these occur just once. The ten largest clones add up to around 6% of the sample.

The study at large found these results: A further reported finding was that TCR beta sequences accurately predicted the HLA-A and HLA-B alleles for most subjects in the first cohort. This cohort had only TCR beta chains sequenced, and the lack of alpha or paired-chain data limited which features could be detected. An association between a missense DCLRE1C variant and V-gene and J-gene trimming of TCR beta chains was found in a later genetic analysis and replicated in an independent cohort. Most TCR sequences were seen in very few donors, while some public TCRs were found in many individuals. In a later analysis, TCR association rates were found to vary across HLA loci, with the most associated TCRs seen for DRB1 alleles and the fewest for HLA-C alleles. In vitro tests confirmed that a few of the cytomegalovirus-associated TCR beta chains recognize cytomegalovirus antigens. A total of 150 to 200 TCR beta chains were listed by the study as associated with cytomegalovirus. HLA typing was unavailable for some donors at each locus, so association tests used only the typed subset. A cluster of highly shared sequence variants was judged likely to represent a technical artifact of the sequencing pipeline. A later analysis associated about 17,000 TCR beta sequences with specific HLA alleles at a false discovery rate of 0.05. Linkage disequilibrium might explain the correlated functional status among segregating V segments, but an unknown experimental factor could not be excluded. Because counts were too low, seventeen rarely observed V segments, including chromosome 9 orphons, were excluded from the earlier analysis of about 500 of the donors. Because the 87-base-pair reads could not distinguish some IMGT-functional V segments, including TRBV6-2 and TRBV6-3, those segments were excluded. In a later analysis, several top co-occurrence clusters were reported to appear linked to parvovirus B19, influenza, CMV and Epstein-Barr virus. Immune exposure information for the cohort was limited to CMV serostatus. In a later analysis, HLA-associated TCR beta chains showed more clonal expansion and lower generation probabilities than non-associated chains that were equally common. In both the original and validation cohorts, the classifier was reported to diagnose cytomegalovirus status with high specificity and sensitivity. In an earlier analysis of about 550 of the donors, most TCR beta V segments were observed in productive rearrangements about 87% or about 30% of the time, broadly matching IMGT annotations. When HLA alleles, especially DR and DQ, strongly co-occurred, attributing TCR associations to individual alleles was difficult. The authors suggested that the approach could potentially be generalized to other disease states and immunological phenotypes. In a later genetic analysis, fewer N-insertions in productive TCRs were reported among donors in an Asian-associated ancestry cluster than the roughly 640-donor mean. Sequencing depth was assumed to be roughly uniform across donors in the presence/absence analyses, though that assumption may not hold. Most CMV-associated TCR beta chains appeared to be HLA-restricted in a later analysis, and the HLA associations seemed to be driven largely by CMV exposure.

Including cysteine and phenylalanine, the CDR3 has 13 amino acids. Just CDR3 DNA is preserved here, 39 bases in frame from base 1. V is shortened by 6 bases, J by 6 bases, and the region joining them spans 17 bases. CDR1 and CDR2 were assigned from the germline V gene as SQVTM and ANQGSEA. This TCR came from a woman in her 30s in good health and CMV-seropositive. The specimen was PBMCs. This chain is built from TRBV29-1 and TRBJ1-1, with a tentative D gene TRBD1 over 5 matching bases. The CDR3 protein is CSVMGQTEPEAFF. Here is the DNA: TGCAGCGTGATGGGGCAGACGGAACCTGAAGCTTTCTTT. The reference TRBV29-1 and TRBJ1-1 proteins fill in what lies around the CDR3, so the full variable domain reads SAVISQKPSRDICQRGTSLTIQCQVDSQVTMMFWYRQQPGQSLTLIATANQGSEATYESGFVIDKFPISRPNLTFSTLTVSNMSPEDSSIYLCSVMGQTEPEAFFGQGTRLTVV.